This T cell receptor beta chain was captured by sequencing in a study of low-dose radiotherapy and immunotherapy resistance in tumors. Study-wide background: Cohort 2 was treated with 1 Gy per fraction every two weeks, amounting to 13 Gy across 26 weeks.

Between the trimmed V and J ends, which lost 0 bases and 7 bases, there was a span of 18 bases. The V gene's germline CDR1 is MNHEY and CDR2 SVGEGT. This CDR3 is built from 16 residues. This clonotype has a count of ten or more. First-strand cDNA relied on TRAV- and TRBV-specific primers spanning alpha and beta chains. Both a constant-region primer and a V-primer adapter served to amplify TCRs across around 20 PCR cycles. TCRdb re-analysed the reads in MiXCR, keeping a single row per CDR3 protein. Among about 84,000 distinct CDR3 sequences listed, 15% to 20% were seen once. As for time point: after trial treatment. The treatment here: LDRT plus nivolumab, ipilimumab, low-dose cyclophosphamide and aspirin (RACIN trial).

The source material was PBMCs, sampled after low-dose radiotherapy plus immunotherapy. The clonotype was recovered from a male donor with prostate cancer. The rearrangement links TRBV6-2 or TRBV6-3 to TRBJ1-1; possible D gene TRBD1, 5 bases. The CDR3, as DNA: TGTGCCAGCAGTTACTCGGGGGTATCTACAATGAGTGAAGCTTTCTTT. Translated: CASSYSGVSTMSEAFF.